Listed here are 16 T cell receptor beta chains from one sample, sequenced in a study of T cell responses to AZD1222 COVID-19 vaccine. Sequenced by immunoSEQ multiplex PCR; TCRdb stores in-frame clones only, minus some. The sample lists 140,000 to 150,000 clones, roughly nine tenths occurring once. The sample here was peripheral blood, taken 28 days after the second AZD1222 dose. These receptors were obtained from an adult who received the AZD1222 COVID-19 vaccine.

The rearrangement uses TRBV12-3 or TRBV12-4 and TRBJ1-6; the match to TRBD1 covers 8 bases. The junction had 0 bases not matched to a gene; V was cut back by 1 base and J by 13 bases. This CDR3 has 12 residues. CDR3 amino acids: CASSLGTGPLHF. The CDR3 nucleotides read TGTGCCAGCAGTTTAGGGACAGGGCCCCTCCACTTT.

The chain uses TRBV4-2 and TRBJ2-7; D unresolved. The V end was cut by 0 bases, the J end by 3 bases, with 15 bases between. The CDR3 is 16 amino acids. Germline-derived CDR1 and CDR2 are LGHNA and YNFKEQ. The CDR3 DNA sequence: TGTGCCAGCAGCCAAGAGAGTTTGGAGTCCCGCTACGAGCAGTACTTC. Translated, it gives CASSQESLESRYEQYF.

This chain links TRBV5-1 with TRBJ2-7; the match to TRBD2 covers 12 bases. Trimming cost V 3 bases and J 6 bases; bases outside gene matches: 4. The CDR3 contains 14 residues. Germline V gene lookup returns CDR1 SGHRS and CDR2 YFSETQ. The CDR3 protein is CASSSTSGRVEQYF. CDR3 coding DNA: TGCGCCAGCAGCTCGACTAGCGGGAGAGTCGAGCAGTACTTC. Using reference TRBV5-1 and TRBJ2-7 for the parts outside the CDR3, the full variable domain is KAGVTQTPRYLIKTRGQQVTLSCSPISGHRSVSWYQQTPGQGLQFLFEYFSETQRNKGNFPGRFSGRQFSNSRSEMNVSTLELGDSALYLCASSSTSGRVEQYFGPGTRLTVT.

The rearrangement uses TRBV19 and TRBJ2-7; D remains unclear. The CDR3 has 13 residues. Germline V CDR1 and CDR2: LNHDA, SQIVND (reference sequence). With 3 bases removed from V and 2 bases from J, the gap between germline ends came to 8 bases. This chain's CDR3 is CASSIGETYEQYF. DNA for the CDR3: TGTGCCAGTAGTATCGGTGAGACCTACGAGCAGTACTTC.

V and J are TRBV5-1 and TRBJ1-1; 9 bases map to TRBD1. V lost 0 bases and J lost 4; bases outside the gene matches: 4. Germline V gives CDR1 SGHRS, CDR2 YFSETQ. The CDR3 has 15 residues. In DNA, the CDR3 is TGCGCCAGCAGCTTGGCCGGACAGGGGACCACTGAAGCTTTCTTT. It codes for CASSLAGQGTTEAFF.

CDR3 in DNA: TGTGCCACCAGCGACCCGGGCCTCCCTTCCGAGACCCAGTACTTC. Translation: CATSDPGLPSETQYF. J is TRBJ2-5 and V is TRBV15; D is ambiguous. CDR3 length: 15 amino acids. V lost 5 bases and J 5 bases, leaving 18 bases between the germline ends. The germline V gene has CDR1 LNHNV and CDR2 YYDKDF (reference sequence).

The rearrangement links TRBV4-1 to TRBJ2-7; D is unclear. CDR1 and CDR2 (germline): MGHRA, YSYEKL. The V and J ends lost 0 bases and 2 bases respectively, with 8 bases between them. This CDR3 region has 14 residues. The chain's CDR3 is CASSQEITTYEQYF. The CDR3, as DNA: TGCGCCAGCAGCCAAGAGATAACCACCTACGAGCAGTACTTC.

V gene TRBV30 combines with J gene TRBJ1-1, with D possibly TRBD1 on 6 matching bases. CDR1 is GTSNPN, CDR2 SVGIG, per germline (reference sequence). This CDR3 is built from 14 residues. V was shortened by 0 bases and J by 4 bases, with 12 bases between the two germline ends. As DNA, the CDR3 is TGTGCCTGGAGTGTGTGGTTAGGGGGCACTGAAGCTTTCTTT. It specifies CAWSVWLGGTEAFF.

The V gene is TRBV7-8, the J gene TRBJ2-2; a weak D match, TRBD2 (7 bases). The CDR3 extends over 15 amino acids. V gave up 1 base and J gave up 4 bases, with 10 bases separating them. Germline V gives CDR1 SGHVS, CDR2 FQNEAQ. This CDR3 is CASSLVRGGTGELFF. Here the CDR3 DNA reads TGTGCCAGCAGCTTAGTTAGGGGGGGCACCGGGGAGCTGTTTTTT.

The J gene is TRBJ2-3, the V gene TRBV7-3, with TRBD2 identical over 9 bases. Trimming took 10 bases from V and 6 from J; bases not matched to a gene: 20. Germline V gene sequence: CDR1 SGHTA, CDR2 FQGTGA. The CDR3 contains 17 residues. The CDR3 protein is CATKAYSLAGVTDTQYF. For the CDR3, the DNA is TGTGCCACCAAAGCTTATTCCTTAGCGGGAGTAACGGATACGCAGTATTTT.

The J gene is TRBJ1-5, the V gene TRBV27, with D tentatively TRBD1 (6 bases). Germline V gives CDR1 MNHEY, CDR2 SMNVEV (reference sequence). Trimming cost V 8 bases and J 7 bases, with 18 bases left between them. The CDR3 consists of 14 residues. The CDR3 coding sequence is TGTGCCAGCGCCGGGTCGGGGGGCGGGCAGCCCCAGCATTTT. Translation: CASAGSGGGQPQHF.

The chain couples TRBV6-5 to TRBJ2-2, with D perhaps being TRBD1 or TRBD2 (5 bases each). Per the germline V gene, CDR1 is MNHEY and CDR2 is SVGAGI. The length of the CDR3 is 15 residues. Between the trimmed V and J ends, which lost 1 base and 3 bases, there was a span of 9 bases. The CDR3 sequence: CASSYWGTDTGELFF. CDR3 coding DNA: TGTGCCAGCAGTTACTGGGGGACGGACACCGGGGAGCTGTTTTTT.

The V call is TRBV2, the J call TRBJ1-2, with 7 positions matching TRBD1. The CDR3 contains 15 residues. Germline lookup yields CDR1 SNHLY and CDR2 FYNNEI. V dropped 4 bases and J dropped 4; count of bases not matched to a gene: 9. The CDR3 spells CASSGRQGLSYGYTF. The CDR3 DNA follows: TGTGCCAGCAGTGGGAGACAGGGATTAAGCTATGGCTACACCTTC.

The table lists this clone with a count of one. This chain links TRBV3-1 (or the pseudogene TRBV3-2) with TRBJ2-2; 7 bases map to TRBD2. The V gene end was trimmed by 1 base and the J gene end by 4 bases; junction bases not matched to a gene: 9. The CDR3 is 17 residues long. Germline-derived CDR1 and CDR2 are LGHDT and YNNKEL (reference sequence). Written as DNA, the CDR3 is TGTGCCAGCAGCCAAGGATTGGCGGGAGAGGTCACCGGGGAGCTGTTTTTT. Encoded protein: CASSQGLAGEVTGELFF.

The rearrangement joins TRBV7-6 to TRBJ2-1, with D unresolved. V lost 3 bases and J 0 bases, leaving 0 bases between the germline ends. Germline V gene lookup returns CDR1 SGHVS and CDR2 FNYEAQ. The CDR3 contains 12 residues. CDR3 region: CASSFSYNEQFF. The CDR3 region has the DNA TGTGCCAGCAGCTTCTCCTACAATGAGCAGTTCTTC.

This clone has only a few counts. The chain recombines TRBV5-8 with TRBJ1-2, with D perhaps matching TRBD1 (6 bases). From germline, CDR1 is SGHTS and CDR2 YDEGEE. V lost 0 bases and J 4 bases, leaving 16 bases between the germline ends. This CDR3 region has 16 residues. CDR3 loop: CASSLVVGQGTYGYTF. CDR3 DNA: TGTGCCAGCAGCTTGGTAGTAGGGCAGGGGACCTATGGCTACACCTTC.